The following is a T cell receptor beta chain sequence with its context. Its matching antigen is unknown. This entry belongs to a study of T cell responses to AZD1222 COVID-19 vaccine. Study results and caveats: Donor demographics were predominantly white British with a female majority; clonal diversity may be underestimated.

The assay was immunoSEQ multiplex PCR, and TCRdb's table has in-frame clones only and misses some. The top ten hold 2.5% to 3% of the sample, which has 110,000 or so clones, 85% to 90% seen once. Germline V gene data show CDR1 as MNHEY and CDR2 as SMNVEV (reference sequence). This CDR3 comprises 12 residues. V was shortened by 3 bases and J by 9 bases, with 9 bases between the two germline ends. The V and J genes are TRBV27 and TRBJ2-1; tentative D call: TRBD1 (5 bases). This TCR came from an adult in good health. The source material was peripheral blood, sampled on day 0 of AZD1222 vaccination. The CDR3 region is CASSFRGSEQFF. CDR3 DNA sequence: TGTGCCAGCAGTTTTAGGGGTAGTGAGCAGTTCTTC.